One sample yielded the 21 T cell receptor beta chains listed below, sequenced in a study of blood T cell repertoires in COVID-19 (TCRdb year 2020). Library preparation employed the immunoSEQ multiplex PCR assay. TCRdb stores this immuneACCESS table with in-frame sequences only. Part of the clones is absent; in the studies checked, under half of the shortfall reflects unresolved V genes, and no reason is known for the rest. Here the sample has roughly 110,000 clones; less than 80% occur a single time. The ten largest clones represent around 6.2% of the sample. Sequenced sample: peripheral blood. Receptors were obtained from a man older than 75 with COVID-19, enrolled during active disease.

This clone occurred a few times. The chain recombines TRBV6-1 with TRBJ1-1, with D unclear. Trimming took off 0 bases at V and 11 bases at J, with 10 bases between the two ends. The CDR3 spans 12 residues. Per the germline V gene, CDR1 is MNHNS and CDR2 is SASEGT. CDR3 region: CASSEASSGAFF. The CDR3 DNA reads as TGTGCCAGCAGTGAAGCTAGCAGCGGGGCTTTCTTT.

This clone was seen just once. The V and J genes are TRBV6-5 and TRBJ1-1; TRBD1 might be the D (5 bases). Germline CDR1 reads MNHEY; CDR2 reads SVGAGI. V dropped 0 bases and J dropped 10 bases, with 9 bases sitting between them. This CDR3 has 12 residues. This CDR3 reads CASSYSGGTAFF. CDR3 nucleotides: TGTGCCAGCAGTTACTCGGGAGGGACAGCTTTCTTT.

The V gene is TRBV7-2, the J gene TRBJ2-7; D perhaps matches TRBD2 (5 bases). Germline V gene data show CDR1 as SGHTA and CDR2 as FQGNSA. The V gene lost 2 bases and the J gene lost 6 bases, with 23 bases spanning the gap. The CDR3 runs to 17 residues. The CDR3 region is CASSLPLARATSGEQYF. DNA for the CDR3: TGTGCCAGCAGCTTACCTTTAGCGCGGGCTACGTCCGGCGAGCAGTACTTC.

This chain joins TRBV6-6 and TRBJ1-1; the D gene is possibly TRBD1 (5 bases). Germline V gives CDR1 MNHNY, CDR2 SVGAGI (reference sequence). V lost 4 bases to trimming and J lost 1 base, with 13 bases between them. The CDR3 is 15 residues long. The DNA of the CDR3 is TGTGCCAGCAGTTCCCACACGGGGGAGAACACTGAAGCTTTCTTT. Residues: CASSSHTGENTEAFF.

The rearrangement joins TRBV2 to TRBJ1-5, with 7 nucleotides matching TRBD1. The V segment lost 8 bases and the J segment 6 bases; nucleotides outside the gene matches: 13. The CDR3 loop spans 15 amino acids. CDR1 is SNHLY and CDR2 is FYNNEI in the germline V gene. The CDR3 region is CASGSRGQGSQPQHF. DNA for the CDR3: TGTGCCAGCGGCTCGAGGGGGCAGGGCAGTCAGCCCCAGCATTTT.

V is TRBV28 and J is TRBJ2-7; D unclear. The CDR3 loop spans 14 amino acids. Germline CDR1 reads MDHEN; CDR2 reads SYDVKM. The V and J ends lost 2 bases and 2 bases respectively, with 10 bases between them. CDR3 region: CASSLVQAAYEQYF. The CDR3 coding sequence is TGTGCCAGCAGTTTAGTCCAGGCCGCCTACGAGCAGTACTTC.

The chain joins TRBV6-1 to TRBJ2-3; TRBD2 is a possible D gene (6 bases). The V end was cut by 3 bases, the J end by 4 bases, with 11 bases between. This CDR3 region has 14 residues. Germline V CDR1 and CDR2: MNHNS, SASEGT. CDR3 sequence reads: CASSDVLAADTQYF. The DNA for the CDR3 is TGTGCCAGCAGTGATGTCTTAGCGGCAGATACGCAGTATTTT.

This clone was detected only a few times. CDR3 sequence: CASSRAGGIYNEQFF. CDR3 sequence (DNA): TGTGCCAGCAGTCGAGCGGGAGGGATCTACAATGAGCAGTTCTTC. The chain carries TRBV27 and TRBJ2-1; 10 bases match TRBD2. V gave up 5 bases and J gave up 3 bases; unmatched junction bases: 4. Germline V gene lookup returns CDR1 MNHEY and CDR2 SMNVEV (reference sequence). This CDR3 has 15 residues.

The rearrangement joins TRBV10-3 to TRBJ2-1; D remains ambiguous. V was pared by 3 bases and J by 4 bases, with 10 bases between. This CDR3 is built from 14 residues. In germline, CDR1 is ENHRY, CDR2 SYGVKD. The CDR3 loop is CAISDNLQYNEQFF. The DNA of the CDR3 is TGTGCCATCAGTGACAACCTACAGTACAATGAGCAGTTCTTC.

The V gene is TRBV7-2, the J gene TRBJ2-1, with a possible D match to TRBD1 (6 bases). Germline CDR1 is SGHTA and CDR2 is FQGNSA. V lost 1 base and J lost 4, with 14 bases in between. This CDR3 is built from 16 residues. The CDR3 loop is CASSLDWTAPYNEQFF. CDR3 nucleotides: TGTGCCAGCAGCTTAGACTGGACAGCCCCTTACAATGAGCAGTTCTTC.

This clone was detected only once. CDR3 sequence reads: CASSYQRGQPQHF. The CDR3 DNA reads TGTGCCAGCAGTTACCAACGGGGTCAGCCCCAGCATTTT. The chain employs TRBV6-5 and TRBJ1-5; D not certain. This CDR3 region has 13 residues. Per the germline V gene, CDR1 is MNHEY and CDR2 is SVGAGI. V was trimmed by 2 bases and J by 6 bases, leaving 8 bases between them.

The rearrangement uses TRBV12-3 or TRBV12-4 and TRBJ1-2; 8 bases fit TRBD1. V lost 7 bases to trimming and J lost 4 bases; unmatched junction nucleotides: 5. The length of the CDR3 is 13 residues. CDR3 sequence: CASTRTGSYGYTF. The CDR3 DNA reads as TGTGCCAGCACCCGGACAGGGAGCTATGGCTACACCTTC.

This clone was seen a few times. Other nucleotide sequences from this sample produce the same CDR3. V and J are TRBV28 and TRBJ2-6; no firm D call. Germline CDR1 MDHEN, CDR2 SYDVKM. The V end lost 3 bases, the J end lost 0 bases, and 3 bases lay between the germline ends. The CDR3 runs 14 residues. The CDR3 coding sequence is TGTGCCAGCAGTTTTAGCTCTGGGGCCAACGTCCTGACTTTC. Translated, it gives CASSFSSGANVLTF.

This clone was seen more than once but under ten times. The chain combines TRBV6-5 with TRBJ1-5, with D perhaps TRBD1 (5 bases). Germline loops: CDR1 MNHEY, CDR2 SVGAGI. Between the trimmed V and J ends, which lost 2 bases and 1 base, there was a span of 9 bases. The CDR3 extends over 15 amino acids. The CDR3 is CASSYGGGSNQPQHF. The CDR3 nucleotides are TGTGCCAGCAGTTACGGGGGAGGGAGCAATCAGCCCCAGCATTTT.

The V and J genes are TRBV27 and TRBJ2-3; TRBD2 matches 7 bases. The V gene's germline CDR1 is MNHEY and CDR2 SMNVEV (reference sequence). This CDR3 comprises 15 residues. V lost 5 bases and J lost 0; bases outside the gene matches: 5. CDR3 in DNA: TGTGCCAGCAGTCTCGGACTAGGAAGCACAGATACGCAGTATTTT. Protein sequence: CASSLGLGSTDTQYF.

The V call is TRBV29-1, the J call TRBJ2-3, with 7 bases identical to TRBD1. Germline V CDR1 and CDR2: SQVTM, ANQGSEA. The CDR3 loop spans 14 amino acids. The junction had 8 bases not matched to a gene; V was cut back by 6 bases and J by 2 bases. In nucleotides, the CDR3 is TGCAGCGTGCAGGGACAGACCTACACAGATACGCAGTATTTT. Translated: CSVQGQTYTDTQYF.

V gene TRBV29-1 combines with J gene TRBJ2-5, with D uncertain. V was pared by 7 bases and J by 0 bases, with 12 bases between. Germline CDR1 SQVTM, CDR2 ANQGSEA. CDR3 length: 13 amino acids. CDR3 nucleotide sequence: TGCAGCGGAGATTCTAAAAACCAAGAGACCCAGTACTTC. Its translation: CSGDSKNQETQYF.

This clone occurred once. CDR3 DNA sequence: TGTGCCAGCAGGGCAAGCTCCTACAATGAGCAGTTCTTC. It yields the protein CASRASSYNEQFF. The gene calls are TRBV27 and TRBJ2-1; no reliable D call. CDR3 length equals 13 residues. Trimming shortened V by 6 bases and J by 0 bases, and 6 bases separated the two germline ends. Per germline, CDR1 MNHEY and CDR2 SMNVEV (reference sequence).

V usage is TRBV2 and J usage is TRBJ1-6; tentative D call: TRBD1 (5 bases). The CDR3 spans 14 residues. Germline-derived CDR1 and CDR2 are SNHLY and FYNNEI. Trimming removed 6 bases at V and 6 bases at J, with 12 bases between. The CDR3 DNA sequence: TGTGCCAGCAGGGGGACTAGTGGTAATTCACCCCTCCACTTT. It yields the protein CASRGTSGNSPLHF.

The genes are TRBV27 and TRBJ1-4; 8 bases are a match to TRBD1. Trimming took 6 bases from V and 1 from J; bases not matched to a gene: 1. The CDR3 is 14 residues long. The germline V gene encodes CDR1 MNHEY and CDR2 SMNVEV (reference sequence). Written as DNA, the CDR3 is TGTGCCAGCAGCGACAGGGGAACTAATGAAAAACTGTTTTTT. Protein sequence: CASSDRGTNEKLFF.

This clone has just one count. The chain couples TRBV5-1 to TRBJ2-3, with TRBD2 matching over 12 bases. The CDR3 loop spans 17 amino acids. V lost 4 bases, J lost 4 bases, and 10 bases stayed unmatched. Germline assignment: CDR1 SGHRS and CDR2 YFSETQ. CDR3 DNA sequence: TGCGCCAGCAGCCCGGGTCTAGCGGGAGGGTTATCAGATACGCAGTATTTT. Translating gives CASSPGLAGGLSDTQYF.